The text below deals with one T cell receptor beta chain. Its antigen remains unknown. The sort gate was single viable CD3+CD4+CD8-CD45RO+ cells for memory CD4+ T cells. CMV serostatus came from serum IgG against pp150, pp28, p38, p52. Total CD4+ T cells were enriched by CD4 positive selection. Sequencing was performed with immunoSEQ multiplex PCR; in TCRdb, only in-frame clones are kept and a portion is missing. This table holds 48,000 or so clones, more than 70% found once. This CDR3 is 14 amino acids long. The V end was cut by 2 bases, the J end by 2 bases, with 11 bases between. Germline CDR1 is SGHDT and CDR2 is YYEEEE. These data are taken from a study of memory CD4+ T cells and cytomegalovirus serostatus. Study results and caveats: A US-trained random forest predicted CMV serostatus with median AUC around 0.93. Suggested: most of the CMV-linked TCR signature lies in CD4+ memory cells.

The chain carries TRBV5-6 and TRBJ2-7; D ambiguous. Specimen: memory CD4+ T cells from blood. The receptor comes from an adult in good health and CMV-seronegative. CDR3 region: CASSFGSQTYEQYF. CDR3 bases: TGTGCCAGCAGCTTCGGGTCGCAGACCTACGAGCAGTACTTC.